This T cell receptor beta chain was obtained from a study of Graves' ophthalmopathy and Graves' hyperthyroidism. This clonotype was seen ten or more times. As the template, RNA transcripts were used to amplify TCR beta CDR3 regions. The first round was an RT-PCR with HTBI primers, and the second round was a multiplex PCR. TCRdb fed the multiplex PCR reads into MiXCR, producing one record per CDR3 protein. The sample comprises over a million distinct CDR3 sequences, about 40% of which are singletons, and 8.5% to 14% rests with the top ten. Germline assignment: CDR1 SQVTM and CDR2 ANQGSEA. V lost 4 bases and J 0 bases, leaving 10 bases between the germline ends. The CDR3 extends over 13 amino acids.

The sequencing input was peripheral blood or thyroid tissue (not recorded which). The V and J genes are TRBV29-1 and TRBJ2-7, with D perhaps matching TRBD1 (5 bases). The receptor comes from an adult man with Graves' hyperthyroidism. The CDR3 here is CSVVRGGSYEQYF. In nucleotides, the CDR3 is TGCAGCGTTGTTAGGGGTGGCTCCTACGAGCAGTACTTC.